This TCR beta chain was captured by sequencing in a study of blood T cell repertoires in COVID-19. Libraries were prepared by immunoSEQ multiplex PCR; TCRdb keeps only in-frame clonotypes and omits some of them. The repertoire holds some 270,000 clones, with roughly 89% as singletons. The sample taken for sequencing was peripheral blood. The TCR sequence derives from a man aged 50-60 years with acute or convalescent COVID-19.

CDR3 in amino acids: CASSPGQGTGEQYF. CDR3 nucleotides: TGTGCCAGCAGCCCGGGACAGGGAACGGGTGAGCAGTACTTC. The chain carries TRBV9 and TRBJ2-7, with 9 bases matching TRBD1. The CDR3 has 14 amino acids. The V segment lost 4 bases and the J segment 7 bases; nucleotides outside the gene matches: 9. Germline lookup yields CDR1 SGDLS and CDR2 YYNGEE.